This TCR beta chain was recovered during a study of blood T cell repertoires in COVID-19. Overall study context: Both acute and convalescent COVID-19 samples were obtained from the United States, Italy and Spain. Nucleic acid was either cDNA or gDNA, and it came from T cells, B-cell-depleted T cells, or PBMCs.

Source study methods: Amplification of reference gene primers provided the estimated nucleated cell counts. Sequenced by immunoSEQ multiplex PCR; TCRdb stores in-frame clones only, minus some. Clonal size and the V and J genes are those of that table, whereas D and trimming came from the DNA. The sample carries 300,000 to 400,000 clones, about nine tenths recorded once. This CDR3 comprises 13 residues. V lost 5 bases to trimming and J lost 10 bases, with 11 bases between them. Germline CDR1 KGHDR, CDR2 SFDVKD. Patients at the Seattle site were enrolled during active infection and followed longitudinally.

The receptor was derived from a woman in her thirties with COVID-19, enrolled during active disease. This sequence joins TRBV24-1 and TRBJ1-6; D gene ambiguous. Sequenced input: peripheral blood. CDR3 DNA: TGTGCCACCAGTGGGCCAGTATTCTCACCCCTCCACTTT. It yields the protein CATSGPVFSPLHF.